This TCR beta chain was documented in a study of T cell responses to AZD1222 COVID-19 vaccine. Notes on this clone: Its specificity is not known.

Sequencing was performed with immunoSEQ multiplex PCR; in TCRdb, only in-frame clones are kept and a portion is missing. The table shows roughly 120,000 clones, with 92% occurring only once. General study points: Mostly white British, mostly female donors; authors suggested clonal diversity may be underestimated. Sampled repertoires all dated from after the peak T cell response. Nearly half of spike-specific TCRs reportedly target unmutated variant regions.

Per germline, CDR1 LNHDA and CDR2 SQIVND (reference sequence). There are 14 residues in the CDR3. With 3 bases removed from V and 4 bases from J, the gap between germline ends came to 12 bases. The material sequenced was peripheral blood, taken 28 days after the second AZD1222 dose. This rearrangement joins TRBV19 to TRBJ1-2, with a tentative D call TRBD1 (6 bases). The sequence came from an adult who received the AZD1222 COVID-19 vaccine. As DNA, the CDR3 is TGTGCCAGTAGTATCATACAGGGAGGCTATGGCTACACCTTC. Its translation is CASSIIQGGYGYTF.